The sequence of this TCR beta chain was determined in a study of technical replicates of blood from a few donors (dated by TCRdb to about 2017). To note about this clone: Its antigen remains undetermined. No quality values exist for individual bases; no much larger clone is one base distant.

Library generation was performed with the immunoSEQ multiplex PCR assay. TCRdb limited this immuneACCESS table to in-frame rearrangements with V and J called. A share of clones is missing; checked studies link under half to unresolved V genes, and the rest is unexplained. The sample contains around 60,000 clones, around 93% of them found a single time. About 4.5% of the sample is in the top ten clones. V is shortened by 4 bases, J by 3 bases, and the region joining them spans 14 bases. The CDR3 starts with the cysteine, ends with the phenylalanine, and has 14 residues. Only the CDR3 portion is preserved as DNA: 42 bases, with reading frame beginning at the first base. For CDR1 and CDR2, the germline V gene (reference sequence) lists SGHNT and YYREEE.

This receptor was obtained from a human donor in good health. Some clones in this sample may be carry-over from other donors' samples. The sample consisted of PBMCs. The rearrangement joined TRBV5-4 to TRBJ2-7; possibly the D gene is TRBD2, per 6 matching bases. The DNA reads TGTGCCAGCAGCGCCGGGACTCTGGACTACGAGCAGTACTTC. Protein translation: CASSAGTLDYEQYF.